This TCR beta chain was identified during a study of cytomegalovirus exposure and HLA in healthy donors. Findings and limits, study-wide: Reported performance of the classifier showed diagnosis of cytomegalovirus status with high specificity and sensitivity.

With 60 Vbeta and 13 Jbeta primers, the PCR was carried out. Profiled with immunoSEQ multiplex PCR; TCRdb holds only in-frame clones, not every one. The sample includes 95,000 to 150,000 clones, about 80% of them seen just once. The CDR3 loop spans 14 amino acids. V was pared by 2 bases and J by 0 bases, with 2 bases of the junction left unmatched. The germline gives CDR1 GTSNPN, CDR2 SVGIG (reference sequence). In regard to this clone: The target antigen is unknown.

The sequence was obtained from a man between 25 and 39 years old in good health and CMV-seropositive. Sample: PBMCs. The chain combines TRBV30 with TRBJ2-3; 7 bases fit TRBD2. DNA for the CDR3: TGTGCCTGGAGTAGCGGGATGAGCACAGATACGCAGTATTTT. It encodes CAWSSGMSTDTQYF.